Listed below are T cell receptor beta chains from one sample, sequenced in a study of blood T cell repertoires in COVID-19. Assay used: immunoSEQ multiplex PCR; TCRdb lists only in-frame clones, some missing. The profile covers 300,000 to 350,000 clones, with 80% to 95% appearing a single time and about 7% taken by the ten largest. The sequencing input was peripheral blood. The source is a woman between 25 and 40 years old with COVID-19, enrolled during active disease. Each CDR3 is given with its conserved first and last residue. D genes are given only for firm matches. Clone size, where shown, is once, few, many, or a class for clones that have expanded.

J gene | V gene | clone size | D gene | CDR3 protein | CDR3 DNA
TRBJ1-2 | TRBV27 | - | - | CASSFMGAGLYGYTF | TGTGCCAGCAGTTTCATGGGGGCAGGGCTCTATGGCTACACCTTC
TRBJ2-2 | TRBV5-1 | - | - | CASSLTVTMQNTGELFF | TGCGCCAGCAGCTTGACAGTGACGATGCAGAACACCGGGGAGCTGTTTTTT
TRBJ1-1 | TRBV29-1 | once | - | CSVSPREGTEAFF | TGCAGCGTTTCACCCAGGGAAGGCACTGAAGCTTTCTTT
TRBJ1-2 | TRBV2 | - | - | CASRSLNYGYTF | TGTGCCAGCAGATCCCTGAACTATGGCTACACCTTC
TRBJ2-5 | TRBV28 | - | - | CASSSNTGLKTQYF | TGTGCCAGCAGTTCCAATACAGGGTTGAAGACCCAGTACTTC
TRBJ2-5 | TRBV27 | - | TRBD1 | CASSSTGRDRGYQETQYF | TGTGCCAGCAGCTCAACCGGCCGGGACAGGGGATACCAAGAGACCCAGTACTTC
TRBJ2-5 | TRBV9 | - | TRBD2 | CASSVVSGRAPETQYF | TGTGCCAGCAGCGTAGTTAGCGGGAGGGCCCCAGAGACCCAGTACTTC
TRBJ1-2 | TRBV24-1 | - | TRBD1 | CATSDFPGGSDGYTF | TGTGCCACCAGTGATTTCCCAGGGGGTAGCGATGGCTACACCTTC
TRBJ1-2 | TRBV7-2 | - | TRBD1 | CASSRDRGAYGYTF | TGTGCCAGCAGCCGGGACAGGGGGGCCTATGGCTACACCTTC
TRBJ1-2 | TRBV2 | - | TRBD1 | CASSDRGVGGYGYTF | TGTGCCAGCAGTGACAGGGGGGTTGGAGGCTATGGCTACACCTTC
TRBJ1-3 | TRBV30 | - | - | CAWSSARQLSGNTIYF | TGTGCCTGGAGTTCCGCTCGACAGCTCTCTGGAAACACCATATATTTT
TRBJ1-1 | TRBV6-5 | - | - | CASSPPAGRASAFF | TGTGCCAGCAGTCCTCCGGCGGGGCGAGCTTCAGCTTTCTTT
TRBJ2-3 | TRBV5-6 | - | - | CASSFFNTDTQYF | TGTGCCAGCAGCTTTTTCAACACAGATACGCAGTATTTT
TRBJ2-2 | TRBV7-6 | - | - | CASNIGGDGELFF | TGTGCCAGCAACATAGGGGGGGACGGGGAGCTGTTTTTT
TRBJ1-5 | TRBV4-1 | - | - | CASSQPSQGPQPQHF | TGCGCCAGCAGCCAACCCTCCCAGGGGCCTCAGCCCCAGCATTTT
TRBJ2-1 | TRBV2 | - | - | CASSESLSSYNEQFF | TGTGCCAGCAGTGAAAGTCTGAGCTCCTACAATGAGCAGTTCTTC
TRBJ2-2 | TRBV3-1/TRBV3-2 | - | TRBD2 | CASSPGLDGAGELFF | TGTGCCAGCAGCCCGGGACTAGATGGAGCCGGGGAGCTGTTTTTT
TRBJ2-2 | TRBV28 | - | TRBD2 | CASSFRLAGYAGELFF | TGTGCCAGCAGTTTTAGACTAGCGGGATACGCCGGGGAGCTGTTTTTT
TRBJ2-7 | TRBV7-8 | - | TRBD2 | CASSSAGLAGVNHF | TGTGCCAGCAGCTCTGCCGGACTAGCGGGAGTAAATCACTTC
TRBJ2-2 | TRBV10-3 | - | TRBD2 | CAISGTSGRAGELFF | TGTGCCATCAGTGGGACTAGCGGGAGGGCCGGGGAGCTGTTTTTT
TRBJ2-1 | TRBV6-2/TRBV6-3 | few | TRBD2 | CASSYIGLAGSDEQFF | TGTGCCAGCAGTTACATCGGACTAGCGGGAAGTGATGAGCAGTTCTTC
TRBJ2-2 | TRBV12-2 | - | - | CASRLVGDRNISNTGELFF | TGTGCAAGTCGCTTAGTCGGGGACAGGAATATATCGAACACCGGGGAGCTGTTTTTT
TRBJ2-2 | TRBV7-6 | - | TRBD2 | CASSSGTSGSLNTGELFF | TGTGCCAGCAGCTCCGGGACTAGCGGGAGTCTGAACACCGGGGAGCTGTTTTTT
TRBJ1-5 | TRBV19 | - | TRBD1 | CASSIDRGMGQPQHF | TGTGCCAGTAGTATTGACAGGGGGATGGGTCAGCCCCAGCATTTT
TRBJ2-5 | TRBV12-3/TRBV12-4 | - | - | CASSQADGRAQYF | TGTGCCAGCAGCCAAGCGGACGGACGTGCCCAGTACTTC
TRBJ1-2 | TRBV30 | - | - | CAWDRDLDGYGYTF | TGTGCCTGGGACCGGGACTTGGACGGCTATGGCTACACCTTC
TRBJ2-7 | TRBV4-2 | - | - | CASSLRGGYEQYF | TGTGCCAGCAGCCTTAGAGGGGGATACGAGCAGTACTTC
TRBJ2-7 | TRBV2 | - | TRBD2 | CASREGSEQYF | TGTGCCAGTCGGGAGGGAAGCGAGCAGTACTTC
TRBJ2-3 | TRBV14 | - | - | CASSQDWWASEDTQYF | TGTGCCAGCAGCCAAGATTGGTGGGCTAGCGAAGATACGCAGTATTTT
TRBJ2-3 | TRBV15 | - | TRBD2 | CATSRETSGDTDTQYF | TGTGCCACCAGCAGAGAGACTAGCGGAGACACAGATACGCAGTATTTT
TRBJ2-2 | TRBV7-9 | - | TRBD1 | CASSQPTGADGELFF | TGTGCCAGCAGCCAACCAACAGGGGCGGACGGGGAGCTGTTTTTT
TRBJ2-7 | TRBV19 | once | - | CASSIGTTYEQYF | TGTGCCAGTAGTATAGGAACAACCTACGAGCAGTACTTC
TRBJ1-1 | TRBV6-5 | few | - | CASSYGYRATEAFF | TGTGCCAGCAGTTACGGATACAGGGCCACTGAAGCTTTCTTT
TRBJ1-4 | TRBV7-9 | - | - | CASSLRGATDEKLFF | TGTGCCAGCAGCTTACGGGGGGCGACGGATGAAAAACTGTTTTTT
TRBJ1-1 | TRBV5-1 | - | - | CASSRGLTEAFF | TGCGCCAGCAGCCGGGGTTTGACTGAAGCTTTCTTT
TRBJ2-7 | TRBV4-3 | - | TRBD1 | CASSQDLGQGEYEQYF | TGCGCCAGCAGCCAAGATTTGGGACAGGGGGAATACGAGCAGTACTTC
TRBJ1-1 | TRBV2 | - | - | CASELNGDTEAFF | TGTGCCAGCGAGTTAAACGGGGACACTGAAGCTTTCTTT
TRBJ1-4 | TRBV28 | - | - | CASSLLGGSTNEKLFF | TGTGCCAGCAGTTTATTAGGGGGATCAACTAATGAAAAACTGTTTTTT
TRBJ2-2 | TRBV6-5 | - | - | CASSPGQNTGELFF | TGTGCCAGCTCCCCGGGACAAAACACCGGGGAGCTGTTTTTT
TRBJ1-1 | TRBV27 | - | - | CASSRNTEAFF | TGTGCCAGCAGCAGGAACACTGAAGCTTTCTTT
TRBJ2-3 | TRBV5-8 | - | - | CASSLFSGKVTDTQYF | TGTGCCAGCAGCTTGTTTTCAGGCAAAGTCACAGATACGCAGTATTTT
TRBJ1-2 | TRBV28 | - | - | CASSQDSYGYTF | TGTGCCAGCAGTCAGGACAGCTATGGCTACACCTTC
TRBJ1-3 | TRBV9 | - | - | CASSAGDSGNTIYF | TGTGCCAGCAGCGCAGGGGACTCTGGAAACACCATATATTTT
TRBJ2-4 | TRBV5-1 | - | TRBD1 | CASSQKADRGSANIQYF | TGCGCCAGCAGCCAAAAGGCGGACAGGGGATCGGCAAACATTCAGTACTTC
TRBJ2-5 | TRBV28 | - | TRBD2 | CASSPSGLGVGETQYF | TGTGCCAGCAGCCCAAGCGGACTAGGGGTGGGGGAGACCCAGTACTTC
TRBJ2-5 | TRBV5-4 | - | - | CASSQVTEETQYF | TGTGCCAGCAGCCAGGTGACCGAAGAGACCCAGTACTTC
TRBJ1-6 | TRBV5-1 | once | TRBD1 | CASSPDRGYSPLHF | TGCGCCAGCAGCCCGGACAGGGGTTATTCACCCCTCCACTTT
TRBJ1-1 | TRBV6-5 | - | - | CASSNPRGGAAEAFF | TGTGCCAGCAGTAACCCTCGAGGGGGGGCTGCTGAAGCTTTCTTT
TRBJ1-5 | TRBV19 | - | TRBD1 | CASRTGRYSNQPQHF | TGTGCCAGTAGGACAGGGCGATACAGCAATCAGCCCCAGCATTTT
TRBJ2-1 | TRBV7-9 | - | - | CASSPDDSSSYNEQFF | TGTGCCAGCAGCCCAGATGACAGTAGCTCCTACAATGAGCAGTTCTTC
TRBJ1-4 | TRBV18 | - | - | CASSRTQAAGSYEKLFF | TGTGCCAGCTCACGAACACAGGCCGCCGGGAGTTATGAAAAACTGTTTTTT
TRBJ1-1 | TRBV2 | once | TRBD1 | CASRIQGASTEAFF | TGTGCCAGCAGGATACAGGGGGCATCCACTGAAGCTTTCTTT
TRBJ1-3 | TRBV9 | - | - | CASSVVTGLSGNTIYF | TGTGCCAGCAGCGTAGTTACAGGTCTCTCTGGAAACACCATATATTTT
TRBJ2-1 | TRBV5-1 | once | TRBD2 | CASSLASGNEQFF | TGCGCCAGCAGCTTGGCTAGCGGCAATGAGCAGTTCTTC
TRBJ2-7 | TRBV3-1/TRBV3-2 | - | TRBD2 | CASSEGGGREGYEQYF | TGTGCCAGCAGCGAAGGCGGGGGGCGCGAGGGATACGAGCAGTACTTC
TRBJ2-3 | TRBV11-1 | once | - | CASSLWAGENTQYF | TGTGCCAGCAGCTTGTGGGCTGGCGAAAATACGCAGTATTTT
TRBJ2-5 | TRBV5-1 | - | TRBD1 | CASSRGGTGDQETQYF | TGCGCCAGCAGCCGAGGGGGGACAGGGGATCAAGAGACCCAGTACTTC
TRBJ2-5 | TRBV11-2 | - | TRBD1 | CASSLQGQERQYF | TGTGCCAGCAGCTTACAAGGACAGGAGAGACAGTACTTC
TRBJ2-3 | TRBV29-1 | - | - | CSVGGLNTDTQYF | TGCAGCGTTGGAGGGCTGAACACAGATACGCAGTATTTT
TRBJ1-2 | TRBV7-3 | - | TRBD1 | CASSDPGQGLNGYTF | TGTGCCAGCAGCGACCCGGGACAGGGCCTTAATGGCTACACCTTC